Each of the 13 T cell receptor beta chains below was sequenced from the same sample in a study of cytomegalovirus exposure and HLA in healthy donors. Generated by immunoSEQ multiplex PCR, the TCRdb table keeps only in-frame clones and is missing some. The sample records 100,000 to 150,000 clones, around nine tenths being singletons. Sequencing was carried out using PBMCs. The receptors shown here come from a man aged 25-45 years in good health and CMV-seronegative.

The chain carries TRBV28 and TRBJ1-2; a possible D gene is TRBD1 (6 bases). Trimming removed 9 bases at V and 4 bases at J, with 15 bases between. The CDR3 is 13 residues long. Germline CDR1 and CDR2: MDHEN and SYDVKM. CDR3 loop: CASTGPKSYGYTF. The DNA for the CDR3 is TGTGCCAGTACAGGGCCCAAGAGCTATGGCTACACCTTC.

J is TRBJ2-3 and V is TRBV29-1; the D gene is possibly TRBD1 (6 bases). Germline CDR1 reads SQVTM; CDR2 reads ANQGSEA. This CDR3 region has 13 residues. The CDR3 nucleotides are TGCAGTGTCACTCGACAGGGCACAGATACGCAGTATTTT. Amino acids: CSVTRQGTDTQYF.

The chain is built from TRBV5-1 and TRBJ2-7, with TRBD2 matching over 11 bases. The CDR3 is made up of 15 amino acids. The germline V gene has CDR1 SGHRS and CDR2 YFSETQ. V lost 4 bases, J lost 6 bases, and 9 bases stayed unmatched. DNA for the CDR3: TGCGCCAGCAGCCAGGAGAGTAGCGGGAGGGTCGAGCAGTACTTC. It yields the protein CASSQESSGRVEQYF.

The CDR3 DNA is TGTGCCAGCAGCTTAGGAGGGAATGGAAATTCACCCCTCCACTTT. It codes for CASSLGGNGNSPLHF. This chain connects TRBV7-2 to TRBJ1-6, with D unclear. Germline CDR1 SGHTA, CDR2 FQGNSA. The V end was cut by 1 base, the J end by 7 bases, with 11 bases between. This CDR3 has 15 amino acids.

The chain carries TRBV10-1 and TRBJ1-1, with D maybe TRBD1 (6 bases). CDR3 size: 13 residues. Germline CDR1 WNHNN, CDR2 SYGVQD (reference sequence). V gave up 6 bases and J gave up 10 bases, with 18 bases separating them. The DNA for the CDR3 is TGCGCCAGCAGCCCCCGCAGGGGAGTGTCAGCTTTCTTT. This translates into CASSPRRGVSAFF.

The genes are TRBV30 and TRBJ2-5; TRBD2 is a possible D gene (6 bases). Trimming left V 1 base short and J 5 bases short, with 11 bases between. The germline V gene has CDR1 GTSNPN and CDR2 SVGIG (reference sequence). The CDR3 consists of 13 residues. The CDR3 DNA reads TGTGCCTGGAGTGGTCTACGGGGGGAGACCCAGTACTTC. Translating it yields CAWSGLRGETQYF.

This chain joins TRBV7-2 and TRBJ2-7; 7 bases are a match to TRBD2. V was pared by 1 base and J by 6 bases, with 6 bases of the junction left unmatched. The CDR3 is made up of 14 amino acids. Germline V gene data show CDR1 as SGHTA and CDR2 as FQGNSA. In nucleotides, the CDR3 is TGTGCCAGCAGCTTAGGACTAGCAGGTGGCGAGCAGTACTTC. As protein: CASSLGLAGGEQYF. The full variable domain, completed using reference TRBV7-2 and TRBJ2-7, is GAGVSQSPSNKVTEKGKDVELRCDPISGHTALYWYRQSLGQGLEFLIYFQGNSAPDKSGLPSDRFSAERTGGSVSTLTIQRTQQEDSAVYLCASSLGLAGGEQYFGPGTRLTVT.

This chain joins TRBV5-1 and TRBJ2-5, with unresolved D. This CDR3 region has 11 residues. Germline loops: CDR1 SGHRS, CDR2 YFSETQ. The V end was cut by 2 bases, the J end by 10 bases, with 9 bases between. The CDR3 DNA reads as TGCGCCAGCAGCTTCGGTCCCGACCAGTACTTC. Translated, it gives CASSFGPDQYF.

The V and J genes are TRBV19 and TRBJ2-7; D might be TRBD2 (5 bases). This CDR3 has 14 residues. Deletions cut 4 bases from V and 0 bases from J, with 10 bases between. Germline V lookup: CDR1 LNHDA, CDR2 SQIVND (reference sequence). The CDR3 bases are TGTGCCAGTAGTAGTGGGAGCCCCTCCTACGAGCAGTACTTC. It specifies CASSSGSPSYEQYF.

The genes are TRBV6-6 and TRBJ1-1; D unclear. Germline V gene sequence: CDR1 MNHNY, CDR2 SVGAGI (reference sequence). Trimming removed 4 bases from V and 10 bases from J, with 22 bases in between. The CDR3 contains 15 residues. CDR3 bases: TGTGCCAGCAGTTTCATCCCCCCGGGATCGAGGAGAGCTTTCTTT. Translating gives CASSFIPPGSRRAFF.

The J gene is TRBJ2-2, the V gene TRBV11-2; D is undetermined. This CDR3 has 16 residues. Germline V gives CDR1 SGHAT, CDR2 FQNNGV. V was shortened by 1 base and J by 5 bases, with 14 bases between the two germline ends. CDR3: CASSLALQVQTGELFF. DNA for the CDR3: TGTGCCAGCAGCTTAGCGTTGCAGGTTCAAACCGGGGAGCTGTTTTTT.

This clone has just a few counts. The chain combines TRBV2 with TRBJ2-7, with D uncertain. CDR1 SNHLY and CDR2 FYNNEI come from the germline V gene. This CDR3 is built from 12 residues. V was clipped by 10 bases and J by 10 bases, with 20 bases between them. The CDR3 bases are TGTGCCACCAGGCGACGCAATGACAAACAGTACTTC. Translating gives CATRRRNDKQYF.

V is TRBV10-3 and J is TRBJ2-7, with TRBD2 matching over 8 bases. With V trimmed by 2 bases and J by 4 bases, 10 bases remained unmatched. There are 16 residues in the CDR3. CDR1 and CDR2 (germline): ENHRY, SYGVKD. CDR3 residues: CAISEIAGIPGYEQYF. In DNA, the CDR3 is TGTGCCATCAGTGAGATAGCGGGGATCCCCGGTTACGAGCAGTACTTC.